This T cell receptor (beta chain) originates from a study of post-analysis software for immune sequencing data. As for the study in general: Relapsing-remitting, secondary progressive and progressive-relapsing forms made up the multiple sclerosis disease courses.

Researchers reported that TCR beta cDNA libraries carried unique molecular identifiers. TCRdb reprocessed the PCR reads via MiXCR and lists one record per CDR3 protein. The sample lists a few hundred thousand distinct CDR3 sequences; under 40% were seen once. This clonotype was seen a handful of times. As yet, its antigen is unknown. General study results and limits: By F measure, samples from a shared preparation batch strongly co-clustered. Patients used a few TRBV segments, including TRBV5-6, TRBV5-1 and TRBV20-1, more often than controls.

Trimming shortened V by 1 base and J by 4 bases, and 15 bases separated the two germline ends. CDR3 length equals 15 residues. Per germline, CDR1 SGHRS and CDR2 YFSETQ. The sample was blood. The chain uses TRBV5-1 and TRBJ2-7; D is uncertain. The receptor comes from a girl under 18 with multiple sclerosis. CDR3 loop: CASSLRPATSYEQYF. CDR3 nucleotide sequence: TGCGCCAGCAGCTTGCGACCCGCTACCAGTTACGAGCAGTACTTC. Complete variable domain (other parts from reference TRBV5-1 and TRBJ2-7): KAGVTQTPRYLIKTRGQQVTLSCSPISGHRSVSWYQQTPGQGLQFLFEYFSETQRNKGNFPGRFSGRQFSNSRSEMNVSTLELGDSALYLCASSLRPATSYEQYFGPGTRLTVT.